This T cell receptor beta chain was profiled in a study of shared clonotypes between healthy human individuals. With respect to this clone: Its specificity is unknown.

Study-wide results and limits: What limited the represented genetic and exposure-history diversity was the small number of donors. Naive CD4 clonotype sharing across several donors was around 5%.

Donors comprised healthy HIV-negative adults lacking recent acute infections or vaccinations. Per the original methods: Junction-only sequences without quality scores were provided by ImmunoSEQ, so filtering was different. Produced via immunoSEQ multiplex PCR; TCRdb's table is partial and in-frame only. V and J calls and clone size come straight from that table; D and trimming were deduced from the DNA. This table holds around 1,000,000 clones, roughly 80% found once. The CDR3 is 15 residues long. Germline values: CDR1 SEHNR, CDR2 FQNEAQ (reference sequence). Between the trimmed V and J ends, which lost 5 bases and 4 bases, there was a span of 14 bases.

Input material: memory CD4+ T cells from PBMCs. This sample's subset: CD45RA-negative fraction. The origin of this receptor is a man between 18 and 29 years old in good health. Some clones in this sample may be carry-over from other donors' samples. This chain uses TRBV7-9 with TRBJ2-2; TRBD1 might be the D (7 bases). CDR3 sequence reads: CASSTRQGGTGELFF. The CDR3 bases are TGTGCCAGCAGCACGAGACAGGGAGGCACCGGGGAGCTGTTTTTT.